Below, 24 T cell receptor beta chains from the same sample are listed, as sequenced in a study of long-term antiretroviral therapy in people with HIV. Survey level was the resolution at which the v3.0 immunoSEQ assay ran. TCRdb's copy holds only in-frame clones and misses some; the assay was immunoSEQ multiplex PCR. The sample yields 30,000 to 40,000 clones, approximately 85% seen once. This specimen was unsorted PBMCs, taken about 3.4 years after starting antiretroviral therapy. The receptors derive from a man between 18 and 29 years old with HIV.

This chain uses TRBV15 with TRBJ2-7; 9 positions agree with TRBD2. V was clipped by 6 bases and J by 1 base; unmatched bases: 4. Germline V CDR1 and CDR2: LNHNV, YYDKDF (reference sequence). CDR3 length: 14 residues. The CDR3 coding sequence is TGTGCCACCAGGACGACTAGCGGATCCTACGAGCAGTACTTC. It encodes CATRTTSGSYEQYF.

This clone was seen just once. The CDR3 sequence: CASRTFFGNTEAFF. Written as DNA, the CDR3 is TGTGCCAGCAGGACCTTTTTCGGGAACACTGAAGCTTTCTTT. The genes are TRBV6-5 and TRBJ1-1, with unresolved D. The germline CDR1 and CDR2 sequences are MNHEY and SVGAGI. Trimming shortened V by 6 bases and J by 1 base, and 12 bases separated the two germline ends. The CDR3 totals 14 residues.

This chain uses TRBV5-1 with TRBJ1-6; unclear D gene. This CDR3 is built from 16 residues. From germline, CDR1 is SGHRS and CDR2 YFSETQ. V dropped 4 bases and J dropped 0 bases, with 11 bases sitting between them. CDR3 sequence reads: CASSTGQSSYNSPLHF. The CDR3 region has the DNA TGCGCCAGCAGCACCGGTCAGAGCTCCTATAATTCACCCCTCCACTTT.

As DNA, the CDR3 is TGTGCCAGCAGGCAAGGACGGGGATGGACTAATGAAAAACTGTTTTTT. Amino acid sequence: CASRQGRGWTNEKLFF. The chain combines TRBV5-5 with TRBJ1-4; D ambiguous. Per the germline V gene, CDR1 is SGHKS and CDR2 is YYEKEE (reference sequence). The germline V and J ends were trimmed by 5 bases and 2 bases, with 16 bases remaining between them. The CDR3 contains 16 residues. Filled out from reference TRBV5-5 and TRBJ1-4, the complete variable domain reads DAGVTQSPTHLIKTRGQQVTLRCSPISGHKSVSWYQQVLGQGPQFIFQYYEKEERGRGNFPDRFSARQFPNYSSELNVNALLLGDSALYLCASRQGRGWTNEKLFFGSGTQLSVL.

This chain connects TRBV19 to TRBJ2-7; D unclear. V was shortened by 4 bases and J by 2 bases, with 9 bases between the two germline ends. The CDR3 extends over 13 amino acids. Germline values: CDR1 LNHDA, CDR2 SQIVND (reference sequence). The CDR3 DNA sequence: TGTGCCAGTAGTACCGACGGAACCTACGAGCAGTACTTC. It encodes CASSTDGTYEQYF.

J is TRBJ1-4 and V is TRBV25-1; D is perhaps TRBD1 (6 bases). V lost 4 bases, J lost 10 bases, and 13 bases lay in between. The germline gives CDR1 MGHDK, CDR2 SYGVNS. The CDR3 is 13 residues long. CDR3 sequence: CASSADSYGKLFF. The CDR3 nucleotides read TGTGCCAGCAGTGCGGACAGCTATGGAAAACTGTTTTTT.

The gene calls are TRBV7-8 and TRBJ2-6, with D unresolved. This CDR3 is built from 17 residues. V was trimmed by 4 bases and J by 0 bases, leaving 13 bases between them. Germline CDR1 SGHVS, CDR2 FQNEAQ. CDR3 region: CASSSPRVNSGANVLTF. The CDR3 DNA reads TGTGCCAGCAGCTCTCCGCGAGTCAACTCTGGGGCCAACGTCCTGACTTTC.

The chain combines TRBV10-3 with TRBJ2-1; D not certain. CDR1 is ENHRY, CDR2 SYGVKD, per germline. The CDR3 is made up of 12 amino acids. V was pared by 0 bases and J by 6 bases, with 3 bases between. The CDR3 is CAISESSNEQFF. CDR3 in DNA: TGTGCCATCAGTGAGTCTAGCAATGAGCAGTTCTTC.

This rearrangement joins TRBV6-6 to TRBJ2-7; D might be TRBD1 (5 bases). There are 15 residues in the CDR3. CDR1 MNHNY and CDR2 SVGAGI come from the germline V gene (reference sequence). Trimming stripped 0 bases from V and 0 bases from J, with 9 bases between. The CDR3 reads CASSYSTDLSYEQYF. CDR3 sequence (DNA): TGTGCCAGCAGTTACTCGACAGACCTCTCCTACGAGCAGTACTTC.

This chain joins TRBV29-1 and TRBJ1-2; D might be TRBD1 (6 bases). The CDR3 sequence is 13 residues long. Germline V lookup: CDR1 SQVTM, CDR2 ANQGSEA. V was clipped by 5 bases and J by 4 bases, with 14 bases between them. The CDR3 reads CSVFIPGVYGYTF. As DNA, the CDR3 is TGCAGCGTTTTCATCCCAGGGGTCTATGGCTACACCTTC.

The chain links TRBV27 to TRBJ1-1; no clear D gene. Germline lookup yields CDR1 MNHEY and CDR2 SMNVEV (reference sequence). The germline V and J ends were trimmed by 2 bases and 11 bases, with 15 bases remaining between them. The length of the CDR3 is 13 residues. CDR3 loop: CASSLKDASSAFF. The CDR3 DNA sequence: TGTGCCAGCAGTTTAAAGGATGCGAGCTCTGCTTTCTTT.

The CDR3 reads CASSEGQGNLGNYGYTF. The DNA of the CDR3 is TGTGCCAGCAGTGAGGGACAGGGTAATTTGGGCAACTATGGCTACACCTTC. V and J are TRBV2 and TRBJ1-2; TRBD1 matches at 9 bases. This CDR3 has 17 residues. CDR1 SNHLY and CDR2 FYNNEI come from the germline V gene. Germline trimming cut 3 bases from V and 2 bases from J; bases unmatched to any gene: 10.

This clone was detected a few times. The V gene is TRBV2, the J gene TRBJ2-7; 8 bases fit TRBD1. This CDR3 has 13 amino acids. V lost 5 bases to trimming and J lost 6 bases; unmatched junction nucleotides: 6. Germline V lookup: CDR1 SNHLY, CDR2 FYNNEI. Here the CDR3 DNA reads TGTGCCAGCAGTATCAGACAGGGGTCCGAGCAGTACTTC. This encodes CASSIRQGSEQYF.

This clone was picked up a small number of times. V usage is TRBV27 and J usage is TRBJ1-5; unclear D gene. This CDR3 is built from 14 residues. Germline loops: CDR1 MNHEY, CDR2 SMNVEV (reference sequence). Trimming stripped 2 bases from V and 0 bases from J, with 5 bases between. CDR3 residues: CASSLGGSNQPQHF. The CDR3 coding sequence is TGTGCCAGCAGTTTAGGCGGTAGCAATCAGCCCCAGCATTTT.

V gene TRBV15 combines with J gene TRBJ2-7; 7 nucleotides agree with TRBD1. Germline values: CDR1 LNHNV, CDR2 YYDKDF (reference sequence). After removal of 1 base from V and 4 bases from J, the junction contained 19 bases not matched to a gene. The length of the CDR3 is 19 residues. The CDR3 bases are TGTGCCACCAGCAGAGTTTTTAACAGGGGTTGGGTCGAAGGGTACGAGCAGTACTTC. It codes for CATSRVFNRGWVEGYEQYF.

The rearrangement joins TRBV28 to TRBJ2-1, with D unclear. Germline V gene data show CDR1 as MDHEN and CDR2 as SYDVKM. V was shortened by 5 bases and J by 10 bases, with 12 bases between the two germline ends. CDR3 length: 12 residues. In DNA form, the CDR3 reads TGTGCCAGCAGTCCCCCCCTAGACGAGCAGTTCTTC. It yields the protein CASSPPLDEQFF. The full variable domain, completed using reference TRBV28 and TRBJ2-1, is DVKVTQSSRYLVKRTGEKVFLECVQDMDHENMFWYRQDPGLGLRLIYFSYDVKMKEKGDIPEGYSVSREKKERFSLILESASTNQTSMYLCASSPPLDEQFFGPGTRLTVL.

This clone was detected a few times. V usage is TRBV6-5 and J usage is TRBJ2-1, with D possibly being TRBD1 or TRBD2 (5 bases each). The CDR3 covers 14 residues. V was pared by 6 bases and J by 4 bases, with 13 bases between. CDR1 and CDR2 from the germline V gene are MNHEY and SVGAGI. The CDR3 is CASRPGTGYNEQFF. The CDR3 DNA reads TGTGCCAGCAGACCGGGGACGGGATACAATGAGCAGTTCTTC.

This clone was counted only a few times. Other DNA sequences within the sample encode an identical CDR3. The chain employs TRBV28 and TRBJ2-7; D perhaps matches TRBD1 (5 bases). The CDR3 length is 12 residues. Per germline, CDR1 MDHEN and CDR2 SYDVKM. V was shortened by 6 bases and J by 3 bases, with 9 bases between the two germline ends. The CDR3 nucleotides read TGTGCCAGCAGCCCAGGGTTCTACGAGCAGTACTTC. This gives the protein CASSPGFYEQYF.

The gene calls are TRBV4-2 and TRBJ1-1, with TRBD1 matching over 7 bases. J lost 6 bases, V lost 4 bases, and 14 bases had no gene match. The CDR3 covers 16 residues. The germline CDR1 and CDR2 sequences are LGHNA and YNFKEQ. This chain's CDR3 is CASSPRQGKGVPEAFF. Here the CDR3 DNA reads TGTGCCAGCAGCCCGCGACAGGGCAAAGGGGTACCTGAAGCTTTCTTT.

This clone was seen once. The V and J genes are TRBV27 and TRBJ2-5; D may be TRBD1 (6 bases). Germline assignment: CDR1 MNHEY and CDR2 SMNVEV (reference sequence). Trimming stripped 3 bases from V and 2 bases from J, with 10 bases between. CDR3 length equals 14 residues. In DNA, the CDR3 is TGTGCCAGCAGTTTTAACAGGGAACAAGAGACCCAGTACTTC. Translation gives CASSFNREQETQYF.

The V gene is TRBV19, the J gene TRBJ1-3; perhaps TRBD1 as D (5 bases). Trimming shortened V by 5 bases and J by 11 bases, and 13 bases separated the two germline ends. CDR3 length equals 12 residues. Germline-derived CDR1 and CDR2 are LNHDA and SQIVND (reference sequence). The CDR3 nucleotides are TGTGCCAGTAGTGGAGGCGGGGGTCCCATATATTTT. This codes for CASSGGGGPIYF. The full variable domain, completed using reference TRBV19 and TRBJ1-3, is DGGITQSPKYLFRKEGQNVTLSCEQNLNHDAMYWYRQDPGQGLRLIYYSQIVNDFQKGDIAEGYSVSREKKESFPLTVTSAQKNPTAFYLCASSGGGGPIYFGEGSWLTVV.

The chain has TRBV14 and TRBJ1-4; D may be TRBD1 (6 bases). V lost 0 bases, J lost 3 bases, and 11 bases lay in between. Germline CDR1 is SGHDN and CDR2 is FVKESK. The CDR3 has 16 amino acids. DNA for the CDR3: TGTGCCAGCAGCCAAGACCGACAGGCCGCTAATGAAAAACTGTTTTTT. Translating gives CASSQDRQAANEKLFF.

The CDR3 loop is CASSELRFRNLRGQYF. In nucleotides, the CDR3 is TGTGCCAGCAGTGAACTACGATTTAGAAACCTACGAGGGCAGTACTTC. The rearrangement links TRBV25-1 to TRBJ2-7; the D is unclear. With 2 bases removed from V and 9 bases from J, the gap between germline ends came to 23 bases. CDR1 is MGHDK, CDR2 SYGVNS, per germline. There are 16 residues in the CDR3.

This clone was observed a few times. The CDR3 DNA follows: TGTGCCAGCAGCCCAGGGACAGGGGGCGAATTTCCCTACGAGCAGTACTTC. Its translation: CASSPGTGGEFPYEQYF. J is TRBJ2-7 and V is TRBV11-2; 12 bases line up with TRBD1. Germline assignment: CDR1 SGHAT and CDR2 FQNNGV. The ends lost 5 bases at V and 2 bases at J; junction bases unmatched: 10. The CDR3 has 17 amino acids.